Listed here is a single T cell receptor beta chain. The sample is drawn from a study of blood T cell repertoires in COVID-19. Across the study: Specimens from acute and convalescent COVID-19 originated in the United States, Italy and Spain.

Germline-derived CDR1 and CDR2 are SGHRS and YFSETQ. The J segment lost 7 bases and the V segment lost 3 bases, leaving 9 bases of the junction unmatched. This CDR3 spans 15 amino acids. Participants' reported clinical history set cohort assignment. The repertoire was sequenced with immunoSEQ multiplex PCR; TCRdb's copy has only in-frame clones and lacks some. The sample includes just over 350,000 clones, roughly 84% of them seen just once. The sequenced sample consisted of PBMCs or T cells enriched from blood (not recorded which). The TCR originated in a woman in her 30s who had recovered from COVID-19. V gene TRBV5-1 combines with J gene TRBJ2-1; 8 bases line up with TRBD2. The CDR3 DNA is TGCGCCAGCAGCTCAGTCCCGGGACTAGTAAATGAGCAGTTCTTC. Its translation is CASSSVPGLVNEQFF. Full variable domain (rest looked up from reference TRBV5-1 and TRBJ2-1): KAGVTQTPRYLIKTRGQQVTLSCSPISGHRSVSWYQQTPGQGLQFLFEYFSETQRNKGNFPGRFSGRQFSNSRSEMNVSTLELGDSALYLCASSSVPGLVNEQFFGPGTRLTVL.